These T cell receptor beta chains were read from a single sample in a study of cytomegalovirus exposure and HLA in healthy donors. TCRdb keeps only in-frame clones here, not all; method: immunoSEQ multiplex PCR. There are about 100,000 clones in the sample; 90% to 97% occur only once, and approximately 0.67% lies in the top ten. The sample taken for sequencing was PBMCs. The receptor source for this set is a woman aged 18-30 years in good health and CMV-seronegative. Each CDR3 is given with its conserved first and last residue. The D gene is left open where the match is weak. Clone size is stated in some rows and not others, as once, few, many or a class when expanded.

d_call	v_call	clone_size	j_call	cdr3_nt	cdr3_aa
TRBD1	TRBV28	-	TRBJ2-7	TGTGCCAGCCGCCCGGCGCCCGGACAGGGATGGGGATCCTACGAGCAGTACTTC	CASRPAPGQGWGSYEQYF
-	TRBV4-1	-	TRBJ2-1	TGCGCCAGCAGTCCGGGGGTACCCTCCTACAATGAGCAGTTCTTC	CASSPGVPSYNEQFF
-	TRBV7-2	-	TRBJ2-2	TGTGCCAGCAGCTTGGGTAGCGGCAGCACCGGGGAGCTGTTTTTT	CASSLGSGSTGELFF
-	TRBV9	-	TRBJ1-6	TGTGCCAGCAGCGTGACAGGAGGTTTCGATAATTCACCCCTCCACTTT	CASSVTGGFDNSPLHF
TRBD2	TRBV4-2	-	TRBJ2-3	TGTGCCAGCAGCCGCCGGACTAGCGGGGAACCCACAGATACGCAGTATTTT	CASSRRTSGEPTDTQYF
TRBD2	TRBV4-1	-	TRBJ2-3	TGCGCCAGCAGCCGGACTAGCGGGGGAACAGGCACAGATACGCAGTATTTT	CASSRTSGGTGTDTQYF
-	TRBV2	-	TRBJ2-7	TGTGCCAGCAGGGGGGACATCTACGAGCAGTACTTC	CASRGDIYEQYF
TRBD1	TRBV11-2	-	TRBJ1-3	TGTGCCAGCAGCTTCATAATCGACAGGGCTGGAAACACCATATATTTT	CASSFIIDRAGNTIYF
TRBD2	TRBV2	once	TRBJ2-1	TGTGCCAGCAGTGAATCCCTAACTAGCGGCAATGAGCAGTTCTTC	CASSESLTSGNEQFF
TRBD2	TRBV5-5	-	TRBJ2-6	TGTGCCAGCAGCTTAGCGGGGGGACCTTCTGGGGCCAACGTCCTGACTTTC	CASSLAGGPSGANVLTF
TRBD1	TRBV6-1	-	TRBJ1-5	TGTGCCAGCAGTGCGGGAGGGGGCTCGGGGCCCCAGCATTTT	CASSAGGGSGPQHF
TRBD1	TRBV9	-	TRBJ1-1	TGTGCCAGCAGCACCGAGACAGGGGCGGGGACTGAAGCTTTCTTT	CASSTETGAGTEAFF
TRBD1	TRBV11-2	-	TRBJ2-1	TGTGCCAGCAGCCAGCGACAGGGGGCCTTTGAGCAGTTCTTC	CASSQRQGAFEQFF
-	TRBV10-3	-	TRBJ2-7	TGTGCCATCAGTCACGACCCGGGTCCAAAAGAGCAGTACTTC	CAISHDPGPKEQYF
TRBD1	TRBV6-5	-	TRBJ1-4	TGTGCCAGCAGTTGGCAGGGGGCGGGTGCTAATGAAAAACTGTTTTTT	CASSWQGAGANEKLFF
-	TRBV4-3	-	TRBJ2-2	TGCGCCAGCAGCCAACCTAGCGAGGACACCGGGGAGCTGTTTTTT	CASSQPSEDTGELFF
TRBD1	TRBV5-1	-	TRBJ1-4	TGCGCCAGCAGCTTGGGCTTGGGGACAGGGGTTGAAAAACTGTTTTTT	CASSLGLGTGVEKLFF
-	TRBV11-2	-	TRBJ1-1	TGTGCCAGCAGCCCCCGGGGGGCGGCCCTGAACACTGAAGCTTTCTTT	CASSPRGAALNTEAFF
-	TRBV27	-	TRBJ2-3	TGTGCCAGCAGCTCGATCGGACTGCACACAGATACGCAGTATTTT	CASSSIGLHTDTQYF
-	TRBV2	-	TRBJ1-2	TGTGCCAGCAGTGAGGAGTATTACGGCTACACCTTC	CASSEEYYGYTF
TRBD1	TRBV25-1	once	TRBJ2-3	TGTGCCAGCAGTCGGGGCAGGGGGACGGGTACGCAGTATTTT	CASSRGRGTGTQYF
TRBD2	TRBV7-2	-	TRBJ2-1	TGTGCCAGCAGCTTAGGATCCGGGACTAGTAACAATGAGCAGTTCTTC	CASSLGSGTSNNEQFF
-	TRBV20-1	-	TRBJ1-2	TGCAGTGCTAGAGTTCATTATGGCTACACCTTC	CSARVHYGYTF
TRBD1	TRBV9	-	TRBJ1-2	TGTGCCAGCAGCGTAGGTTCCCTAGACAGGGAAAATGGCTACACCTTC	CASSVGSLDRENGYTF
-	TRBV7-2	once	TRBJ1-5	TGTGCCAGCAGCCTCCTGGCGGGCTCACATCGGCCCCAGCATTTT	CASSLLAGSHRPQHF
-	TRBV13	-	TRBJ2-7	TGTGCCAGCAGCTTTCGCTCGGACTTATCTCCCTACGAGCAGTACTTC	CASSFRSDLSPYEQYF
-	TRBV29-1	-	TRBJ1-4	TGCAGCGTCTCAGGGGTCTGGGGCGAAAAACTGTTTTTT	CSVSGVWGEKLFF
TRBD1	TRBV18	-	TRBJ1-1	TGTGCCAGCTCAGGACAGGGGAACACTGAAGCTTTCTTT	CASSGQGNTEAFF
-	TRBV6-5	-	TRBJ2-3	TGTGCCAGCAGTTACTCGAGGAAGCCAGCAGATACGCAGTATTTT	CASSYSRKPADTQYF
-	TRBV27	-	TRBJ1-2	TGTGCCAGCATTGGAAGGGGGAACTATGGCTACACCTTC	CASIGRGNYGYTF
-	TRBV19	-	TRBJ2-2	TGTGCCAGTAATCGGGTCCCCGGGGAGCTGTTTTTT	CASNRVPGELFF
TRBD1	TRBV19	-	TRBJ2-3	TGTGCCAGTAGTACAGGGGGCGCCTCCGATACGCAGTATTTT	CASSTGGASDTQYF
TRBD1	TRBV5-4	-	TRBJ2-7	TGTGCCAGCAGCAGGGACAGCTACGAGCAGTACTTC	CASSRDSYEQYF
-	TRBV5-4	-	TRBJ1-2	TGTGCCAGCAGGCACGCAGGGGCCAATAACTATGGCTACACCTTC	CASRHAGANNYGYTF
TRBD2	TRBV9	-	TRBJ2-7	TGTGCCAGCAGCGTACTAGCGGGGGGTTACGAGCAGTACTTC	CASSVLAGGYEQYF
TRBD1	TRBV7-6	-	TRBJ2-3	TGTGCCAGCAGCTTCGGGACAGGGGTAGAATTAGCGCAGTATTTT	CASSFGTGVELAQYF
-	TRBV7-8	few	TRBJ1-2	TGTGCCAGCAGCCGTGGAGCTGGCTACACCTTC	CASSRGAGYTF
-	TRBV19	-	TRBJ1-1	TGTGCCAGCGGGGTCAACATGAACACTGAAGCTTTCTTT	CASGVNMNTEAFF
TRBD2	TRBV7-9	-	TRBJ2-3	TGTGCCAGCAGCTTCGATCCGGGGGGGCTTGTTCGGGATACGCAGTATTTT	CASSFDPGGLVRDTQYF
-	TRBV6-6	few	TRBJ1-5	TGTGCCAGCAGTTACGGCGGGGAGAGTCAGCCCCAGCATTTT	CASSYGGESQPQHF
-	TRBV19	-	TRBJ1-1	TGTGCCAGTAGTATAGAAGCAGGGAACACTGAAGCTTTCTTT	CASSIEAGNTEAFF
-	TRBV18	once	TRBJ2-5	TGTGCCAGCTCACCGATTACGGGGCAAGAGACCCAGTACTTC	CASSPITGQETQYF
TRBD1	TRBV5-1	-	TRBJ2-7	TGCGCCAGCAGCTTGAATCCCGGACAGGGGCCCTGGGAGCAGTACTTC	CASSLNPGQGPWEQYF
-	TRBV27	-	TRBJ1-6	TGTGCCAGCAGGTACCAGGGTGACTATAATTCACCCCTCCACTTT	CASRYQGDYNSPLHF
-	TRBV7-6	-	TRBJ2-2	TGTGCCAGCAGCTTAGTTCCAGGGTCTAACACCGGGGAGCTGTTTTTT	CASSLVPGSNTGELFF
TRBD1	TRBV4-2	few	TRBJ2-7	TGTGCCAGCAGCCAAGATGAAGGGGGGACAGGGGCCCCCTACGAGCAGTACTTC	CASSQDEGGTGAPYEQYF
TRBD2	TRBV13	-	TRBJ2-3	TGTGCCAGCAGCCCTTATGGGGTAGCGGGGGTCTTAACAGATACGCAGTATTTT	CASSPYGVAGVLTDTQYF
TRBD2	TRBV7-2	-	TRBJ2-5	TGTGCCAGCAGCGGACTAGCGGGGGGGCAAGGGACCCAGTACTTC	CASSGLAGGQGTQYF
-	TRBV5-1	once	TRBJ1-4	TGCGCCAGCAGCTTGGCGGGGAAACTGTTTTTT	CASSLAGKLFF
-	TRBV5-1	-	TRBJ1-1	TGCGCCAGCAGCTCCGTCGAGATGAGCACTGAAGCTTTCTTT	CASSSVEMSTEAFF
TRBD2	TRBV19	-	TRBJ2-4	TGTGCCAGTAGTGCGGGGGAGGCCCCCTACAGCGACATTCAGTACTTC	CASSAGEAPYSDIQYF
TRBD2	TRBV5-5	once	TRBJ2-7	TGTGCCAGCAGCTTGTTGCGGGAGGCTTACGAGCAGTACTTC	CASSLLREAYEQYF
-	TRBV4-3	-	TRBJ2-2	TGCGCCAGCAGCCAAGAGGTCGTGGGCGTAGGTCCGGACACCGGGGAGCTGTTTTTT	CASSQEVVGVGPDTGELFF